What follows are 12 T cell receptor beta chains derived from one specimen sequenced in a study of long-term antiretroviral therapy in people with HIV. The immunoSEQ assay was v3.0, run at survey level. Profiling relied on immunoSEQ multiplex PCR, and the TCRdb table lists in-frame clones only, not all of them. Counted here are around 13,000 clones, 75% to 85% occurring once; the ten biggest clones make up about 12%. The source was unsorted PBMCs, collected 3.2 years before starting antiretroviral therapy. The receptors here all came from a man between 40 and 49 years old with HIV.

This clone appeared a few times. The chain couples TRBV2 to TRBJ1-5, with TRBD1 as a possible D gene (5 bases). The CDR3 length is 13 residues. The germline gives CDR1 SNHLY, CDR2 FYNNEI. V was clipped by 4 bases and J by 3 bases, with 7 bases between them. The CDR3 DNA reads TGTGCCAGCAGTGGGGGCTACAATCAGCCCCAGCATTTT. It encodes CASSGGYNQPQHF.

The chain couples TRBV19 to TRBJ1-2; D is possibly TRBD1 (6 bases). Germline loops: CDR1 LNHDA, CDR2 SQIVND (reference sequence). The CDR3 length is 13 residues. V was clipped by 7 bases and J by 5 bases, with 14 bases between them. Here the CDR3 DNA reads TGTGCCAGTAACGGGGGGCGCAGTTATGGCTACACCTTC. It encodes CASNGGRSYGYTF.

This chain uses TRBV27 with TRBJ1-6, with 7 bases aligning to TRBD1. This CDR3 is 14 amino acids long. Germline CDR1 and CDR2: MNHEY and SMNVEV (reference sequence). With V trimmed by 2 bases and J by 9 bases, 4 bases remained unmatched. CDR3 in amino acids: CASSLDQGGSPLHF. In nucleotides, the CDR3 is TGTGCCAGCAGTTTAGACCAGGGGGGTTCACCCCTCCACTTT.

V is TRBV18 and J is TRBJ1-1, with TRBD1 as a possible D gene (6 bases). The CDR3 is made up of 14 amino acids. Trimming cost V 4 bases and J 3 bases, with 12 bases left between them. Germline V gives CDR1 KGHSH, CDR2 LQKENI. Here the CDR3 reads CASSHRVLDTEAFF. Written as DNA, the CDR3 is TGTGCCAGCTCACACAGGGTATTGGACACTGAAGCTTTCTTT.

CDR3 nucleotide sequence: TGTGCCAGCAGCACACGGTGGCGGGGGGGTTCGGATTCCAAAAACATTCAGTACTTC. Translation: CASSTRWRGGSDSKNIQYF. The chain is built from TRBV7-8 and TRBJ2-4; 9 bases align to TRBD2. Germline V gene lookup returns CDR1 SGHVS and CDR2 FQNEAQ. The CDR3 sequence is 19 residues long. The junction had 16 bases not matched to a gene; V was cut back by 5 bases and J by 2 bases.

The rearrangement joins TRBV5-1 to TRBJ1-6; a weak D match, TRBD1 (6 bases). This CDR3 has 16 residues. In germline, CDR1 is SGHRS, CDR2 YFSETQ. V shed 0 bases and J shed 7 bases, with 14 bases lying between them. The CDR3 bases are TGCGCCAGCAGCTTGGGAGGACAGAAGATCAATTCACCCCTCCACTTT. It is translated as CASSLGGQKINSPLHF.

This rearrangement joins TRBV5-3 to TRBJ1-1, with D tentatively TRBD1 (6 bases). TRBV5-3 is treated as an ORF (open reading frame) with a function not yet certain. The CDR3 runs to 15 residues. Trimming removed 10 bases at V and 0 bases at J, with 19 bases between. In nucleotides, the CDR3 is TGTGCCGACGAAGCGAACAGGGTTTTGAACACTGAAGCTTTCTTT. Translation: CADEANRVLNTEAFF.

This chain uses TRBV5-3 with TRBJ2-3; D unresolved. TRBV5-3 belongs to the ORF category, with a function that is uncertain. This CDR3 contains 14 residues. V was clipped by 5 bases and J by 0 bases, with 10 bases between them. The CDR3 DNA follows: TGTGCCAGAAGGGACGGTACTAGCACAGATACGCAGTATTTT. Its protein product is CARRDGTSTDTQYF.

The CDR3: CASSLGQGAGNTIYF. DNA of the CDR3: TGCGCCAGCAGCTTGGGTCAGGGGGCTGGAAACACCATATATTTT. The rearrangement joins TRBV5-1 to TRBJ1-3, with TRBD1 matching over 7 bases. Trimming removed 0 bases from V and 2 bases from J; junction bases left unmatched: 2. Germline values: CDR1 SGHRS, CDR2 YFSETQ. The CDR3 runs to 15 residues.

The chain has TRBV28 and TRBJ2-2; D unclear. Germline lookup yields CDR1 MDHEN and CDR2 SYDVKM. CDR3 size: 11 residues. Trimming took off 2 bases at V and 9 bases at J, with 4 bases between the two ends. The CDR3 DNA sequence: TGTGCCAGCAGTTTAAGTAGGGAGCTGTTTTTT. It specifies CASSLSRELFF.

This clone has only one observation. J is TRBJ2-3 and V is TRBV19; D ambiguous. The germline CDR1 and CDR2 sequences are LNHDA and SQIVND (reference sequence). The CDR3 consists of 12 residues. V dropped 1 base and J dropped 5 bases, with 4 bases sitting between them. The CDR3, as DNA: TGTGCCAGTAGTATAGTGGGAGATACGCAGTATTTT. This codes for CASSIVGDTQYF.

The chain has TRBV5-1 and TRBJ2-7; the match to TRBD1 covers 9 bases. V gave up 1 base and J gave up 4 bases; unmatched junction bases: 6. The CDR3 extends over 15 amino acids. CDR1 SGHRS and CDR2 YFSETQ come from the germline V gene. CDR3 DNA sequence: TGCGCCAGCAGCTTGCCGGGACAGGGAATTTACGAGCAGTACTTC. It encodes CASSLPGQGIYEQYF. The full variable domain, in which reference TRBV5-1 and TRBJ2-7 provide the parts outside the CDR3, is KAGVTQTPRYLIKTRGQQVTLSCSPISGHRSVSWYQQTPGQGLQFLFEYFSETQRNKGNFPGRFSGRQFSNSRSEMNVSTLELGDSALYLCASSLPGQGIYEQYFGPGTRLTVT.